The present entry profiles one T cell receptor (beta chain) with its context. What it binds is not known. This sample was included in a study of OX40 agonist ivuxolimab in advanced cancers. Study details: Those treated in dose escalation had hepatocellular carcinoma, melanoma, renal cell cancer or head and neck cancer. It was permissible to have had prior anti-PD-1, anti-PD-L1 or anti-CTLA-4 therapy, and around 40% had some. Partial responses were achieved by three patients: one hepatocellular carcinoma, two cutaneous melanoma. Overall study results and limits: Low levels of normalized T-cell clonal expansion also appeared in some nonresponders.

The method was immunoSEQ multiplex PCR; TCRdb's version includes in-frame clones alone and lacks a portion of them. The table lists 90,000 to 150,000 clones, over 75% of them singletons, with approximately 0.51% in the top ten. The source was CD4+ or CD8+ T cells sorted from blood, collected in a trial of the OX40 agonist ivuxolimab. The sequence was collected from an adult with an advanced solid tumor such as melanoma, head and neck, liver or kidney cancer.

Here the CDR3 reads CASSLATTETEAFF. CDR3 DNA: TGTGCCAGCAGTTTAGCTACAACGGAAACTGAAGCTTTCTTT. The V and J genes are TRBV28 and TRBJ1-1; D uncertain. CDR3 length: 14 residues. Trimming took 2 bases from V and 5 from J, leaving 12 bases between them. CDR1 is MDHEN and CDR2 is SYDVKM in the germline V gene.